Below are 6 T cell receptor beta chains sequenced from a single sample in a study of T cells after posttransplantation cyclophosphamide. TCRdb's table, derived via immunoSEQ multiplex PCR, lists solely in-frame clones and lacks some. This sample has around 18,000 clones, with approximately 87% found just once. Material: memory CD4+ T cells sorted from blood. Receptors originate from a man younger than 45 in good health and a related stem cell transplant donor.

V usage is TRBV7-9 and J usage is TRBJ2-3, with 8 nucleotides matching TRBD2. Trimming took 3 bases from V and 2 from J; bases not matched to a gene: 10. Germline assignment: CDR1 SEHNR and CDR2 FQNEAQ (reference sequence). This CDR3 has 17 residues. CDR3: CASSLGAGSGDTDTQYF. The CDR3 DNA reads as TGTGCCAGCAGCTTGGGGGCCGGTAGCGGGGACACAGATACGCAGTATTTT.

V usage is TRBV10-2 and J usage is TRBJ2-7; the D is unclear. Per the germline V gene, CDR1 is WSHSY and CDR2 is SAAADI. V was shortened by 6 bases and J by 1 base, with 4 bases between the two germline ends. CDR3 size: 11 residues. The CDR3 bases are TGCGCCAGCAGCCAGTCCTACGAGCAGTACTTC. It yields the protein CASSQSYEQYF.

The chain has TRBV19 and TRBJ2-7, with TRBD1 matching 10 bases. V lost 4 bases, J lost 2 bases, and 5 bases stayed unmatched. The CDR3 has 15 residues. In germline, CDR1 is LNHDA, CDR2 SQIVND (reference sequence). The CDR3, as DNA: TGTGCCAGTAGTACCCGGACAGGGGGGACCTACGAGCAGTACTTC. Its translation: CASSTRTGGTYEQYF.

V usage is TRBV18 and J usage is TRBJ1-1, with D perhaps TRBD1 (6 bases). This CDR3 is built from 14 residues. CDR1 and CDR2 from the germline V gene are KGHSH and LQKENI. V was trimmed by 5 bases and J by 7 bases, leaving 17 bases between them. CDR3 coding DNA: TGTGCCAGCTCATCCGAAGGGGGAAAAATTGAAGCTTTCTTT. Its protein product is CASSSEGGKIEAFF.

In DNA, the CDR3 is TGTGCCAGCAAGGAGTATGGCAGCGGAGCTTTCTTT. Residues: CASKEYGSGAFF. J is TRBJ1-1 and V is TRBV2; D not resolved. Germline CDR1 is SNHLY and CDR2 is FYNNEI. This CDR3 is built from 12 residues. Trimming removed 7 bases at V and 10 bases at J, with 16 bases between.

This chain joins TRBV19 and TRBJ2-5, with TRBD2 matching over 13 bases. V dropped 5 bases and J dropped 5; count of bases not matched to a gene: 5. Per the germline V gene, CDR1 is LNHDA and CDR2 is SQIVND (reference sequence). The CDR3 length is 15 residues. The CDR3 nucleotides read TGTGCCAGTAGTGGACTAGCGGGGGTAGGGGAGACCCAGTACTTC. It codes for CASSGLAGVGETQYF.